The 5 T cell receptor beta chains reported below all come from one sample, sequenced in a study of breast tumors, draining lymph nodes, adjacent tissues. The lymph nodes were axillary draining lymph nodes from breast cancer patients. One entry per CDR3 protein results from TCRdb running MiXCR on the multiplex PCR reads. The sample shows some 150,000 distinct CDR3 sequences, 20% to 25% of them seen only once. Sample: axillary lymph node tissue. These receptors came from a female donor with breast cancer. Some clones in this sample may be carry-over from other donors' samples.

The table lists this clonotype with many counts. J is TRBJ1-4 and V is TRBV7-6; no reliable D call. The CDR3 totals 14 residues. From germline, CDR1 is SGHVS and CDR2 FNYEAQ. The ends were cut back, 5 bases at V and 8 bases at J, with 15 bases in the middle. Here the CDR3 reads CASSRGLPGEKLFF. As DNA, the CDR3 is TGTGCCAGCAGCCGAGGACTTCCGGGAGAAAAACTGTTTTTT.

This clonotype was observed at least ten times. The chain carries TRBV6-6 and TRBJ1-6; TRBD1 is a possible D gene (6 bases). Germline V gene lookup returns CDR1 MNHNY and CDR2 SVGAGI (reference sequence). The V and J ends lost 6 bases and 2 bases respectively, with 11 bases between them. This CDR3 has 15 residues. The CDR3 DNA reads TGTGCCAGCAGAGGACAGTCAGCCTATAATTCACCCCTCCACTTT. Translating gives CASRGQSAYNSPLHF.

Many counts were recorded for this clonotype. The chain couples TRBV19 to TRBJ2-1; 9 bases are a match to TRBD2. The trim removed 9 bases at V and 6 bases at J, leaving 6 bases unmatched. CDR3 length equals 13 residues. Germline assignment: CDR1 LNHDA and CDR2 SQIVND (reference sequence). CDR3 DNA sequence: TGTGCCAGCAAGCGGGAGGTGGGCAATGAGCAGTTCTTC. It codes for CASKREVGNEQFF.

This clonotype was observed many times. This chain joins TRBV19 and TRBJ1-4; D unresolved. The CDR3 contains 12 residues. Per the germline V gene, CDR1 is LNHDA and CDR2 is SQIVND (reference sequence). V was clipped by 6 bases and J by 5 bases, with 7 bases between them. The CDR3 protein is CASRSWNEKLFF. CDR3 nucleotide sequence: TGTGCCAGTAGGTCGTGGAATGAAAAACTGTTTTTT.

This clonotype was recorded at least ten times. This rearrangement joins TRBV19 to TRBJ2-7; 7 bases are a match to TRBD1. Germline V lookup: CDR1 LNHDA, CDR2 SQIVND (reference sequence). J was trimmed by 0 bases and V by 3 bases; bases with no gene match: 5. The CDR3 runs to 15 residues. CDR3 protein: CASSMGTDFSYEQYF. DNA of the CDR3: TGTGCCAGTAGTATGGGGACAGATTTCTCCTACGAGCAGTACTTC. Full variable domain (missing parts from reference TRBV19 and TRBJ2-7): DGGITQSPKYLFRKEGQNVTLSCEQNLNHDAMYWYRQDPGQGLRLIYYSQIVNDFQKGDIAEGYSVSREKKESFPLTVTSAQKNPTAFYLCASSMGTDFSYEQYFGPGTRLTVT.